Following are 28 T cell receptor beta chains from one sample sequenced in a study of glioma-infiltrating T cells. Amplification of TCR alpha and beta CDR3 regions from RNA used iRepertoire nested multiplex PCR. TCRdb independently ran MiXCR on the multiplex PCR reads; one entry per CDR3 protein. The top ten hold just over 20% of the sample, which has around 190,000 distinct CDR3 sequences, about 31% seen once. The sequencing input was glioma tissue, nonneoplastic brain tissue, or PBMCs (not recorded which). Receptors originate from a human donor with low-grade glioma or glioblastoma, undergoing nonglioma brain surgery, or in good health (not recorded which).

On this clonotype itself: This clone may be a read error of a much larger clone one base away. The V and J genes are TRBV6-6 and TRBJ2-7; 7 nucleotides align to TRBD2. This CDR3 has 15 amino acids. The V gene's germline CDR1 is MNHNY and CDR2 SVGAGI (reference sequence). The CDR3 DNA reads as TGTGCCAGCAGTTACTCGTGGCTAGCGGACTACGGGCAGTACTTC. Its translation: CASSYSWLADYGQYF.

J is TRBJ2-5 and V is TRBV11-2; unclear D gene. Germline CDR1 reads SGHAT; CDR2 reads FQNNGV. This CDR3 contains 14 residues. Trimming took off 1 base at V and 4 bases at J, with 10 bases between the two ends. The CDR3 sequence is CASSLVWVGETQYF. As DNA, the CDR3 is TGTGCCAGCAGCTTAGTGTGGGTTGGAGAGACCCAGTACTTC.

This clonotype was seen a handful of times. The CDR3 sequence is CASTPLGGDSKNEQFF. In DNA form, the CDR3 reads TGTGCCAGCACCCCTCTAGGTGGCGATTCAAAGAATGAGCAGTTCTTC. This rearrangement joins TRBV7-2 to TRBJ2-1, with no clear D. The V gene's germline CDR1 is SGHTA and CDR2 FQGNSA. There are 16 residues in the CDR3. The V end was cut by 7 bases, the J end by 7 bases, with 23 bases between.

This chain joins TRBV29-1 and TRBJ2-3; TRBD2 is a possible D gene (6 bases). CDR3 length: 16 amino acids. Trimming cost V 7 bases and J 1 base, with 21 bases left between them. Germline-derived CDR1 and CDR2 are SQVTM and ANQGSEA. CDR3 region: CSAEQPVGGGTDTQYF. In nucleotides, the CDR3 is TGCAGCGCAGAACAACCGGTCGGCGGGGGCACAGATACGCAGTATTTT.

The chain uses TRBV6-1 and TRBJ2-7, with 7 nucleotides matching TRBD1. The CDR3 extends over 13 amino acids. Germline CDR1 MNHNS, CDR2 SASEGT. Trimming took 6 bases from V and 5 from J; bases not matched to a gene: 7. The CDR3 bases are TGTGCCAGCAGAAGACAGGGTATCGACGAGCAGTACTTC. Translated: CASRRQGIDEQYF.

This clonotype was found many times. The chain couples TRBV7-2 to TRBJ2-7, with 8 bases identical to TRBD2. The CDR3 totals 14 residues. Losses at the gene ends were 6 bases for V and 4 bases for J; bases not matched to a gene: 8. The germline gives CDR1 SGHTA, CDR2 FQGNSA. CDR3 amino acids: CASSSGVRNYEQYF. DNA for the CDR3: TGTGCCAGCAGTAGCGGGGTGAGGAATTACGAGCAGTACTTC.

This clonotype showed up many times. This rearrangement joins TRBV29-1 to TRBJ2-7, with 7 bases fitting TRBD1. The germline V gene encodes CDR1 SQVTM and CDR2 ANQGSEA. J was trimmed by 2 bases and V by 7 bases; bases with no gene match: 8. The CDR3 length is 13 residues. The CDR3 region is CSAAGTATYEQYF. The CDR3 DNA follows: TGCAGCGCAGCCGGGACAGCGACCTACGAGCAGTACTTC.

This clonotype has a count of ten or more. V gene TRBV7-2 combines with J gene TRBJ2-1; 9 nucleotides line up with TRBD1. CDR3 size: 15 residues. Germline V gives CDR1 SGHTA, CDR2 FQGNSA. V dropped 1 base and J dropped 6; count of bases not matched to a gene: 4. DNA for the CDR3: TGTGCCAGCAGCTTAGAACTGACAGGGGGCAATGAGCAGTTCTTC. This encodes CASSLELTGGNEQFF.

This clonotype was detected many times. The V gene is TRBV7-2, the J gene TRBJ2-7; a possible D gene is TRBD2 (6 bases). Germline V gene sequence: CDR1 SGHTA, CDR2 FQGNSA. There are 15 residues in the CDR3. V lost 5 bases and J lost 4, with 18 bases in between. The CDR3 nucleotides read TGTGCCAGCAGCCCCGCCGGGACTGTGTTATACGAGCAGTACTTC. As protein: CASSPAGTVLYEQYF.

About this clonotype: A much larger clone is a single base away; this may be a read error. The chain uses TRBV2 and TRBJ2-1, with 8 bases aligning to TRBD2. This CDR3 comprises 14 residues. The germline gives CDR1 SNHLY, CDR2 FYNNEI. V dropped 5 bases and J dropped 6; count of bases not matched to a gene: 6. This CDR3 reads CASSHIAGFNEQFF. CDR3 nucleotide sequence: TGTGCCAGCAGTCATATAGCGGGATTCAATGAGCAGTTCTTC.

This clonotype was counted only a few times. The V call is TRBV5-1, the J call TRBJ2-7; a weak D match, TRBD1 (5 bases). The germline V gene encodes CDR1 SGHRS and CDR2 YFSETQ. Deletions cut 0 bases from V and 5 bases from J, with 12 bases between. The CDR3 is 14 residues long. For the CDR3, the DNA is TGCGCCAGCAGCTTGGCTACAGGCATCGACGAGCAGTACTTC. Translating it yields CASSLATGIDEQYF.

This clonotype was seen ten or more times. This sequence joins TRBV14 and TRBJ1-1; D is undetermined. CDR1 is SGHDN and CDR2 is FVKESK in the germline V gene. V shed 3 bases and J shed 2 bases, with 16 bases lying between them. There are 16 residues in the CDR3. DNA of the CDR3: TGTGCCAGCAGCCACGGAAGAGGAGTTTACAACACTGAAGCTTTCTTT. Amino acids: CASSHGRGVYNTEAFF.

This clonotype was picked up many times. V gene TRBV27 combines with J gene TRBJ1-5, with D possibly TRBD1 on 5 matching bases. The V gene's germline CDR1 is MNHEY and CDR2 SMNVEV (reference sequence). The V end was cut by 2 bases, the J end by 2 bases, with 10 bases between. The CDR3 has 15 amino acids. The CDR3 nucleotides read TGTGCCAGCAGTTTAGGGGGAGGGGGCAATCAGCCCCAGCATTTT. Amino acids: CASSLGGGGNQPQHF.

The sample holds many counts of this clonotype. J is TRBJ1-4 and V is TRBV10-3; 7 bases are a match to TRBD1. CDR1 and CDR2 from the germline V gene are ENHRY and SYGVKD. This CDR3 comprises 14 residues. Unmatched junction bases numbered 6, after V lost 4 bases and J lost 7 bases. CDR3 region: CAISGNRGGEKLFF. DNA of the CDR3: TGTGCCATCAGTGGGAACAGGGGAGGTGAAAAACTGTTTTTT.

Comments on this clonotype: A much larger clonotype is one base distant, so this may be a read error. This rearrangement joins TRBV7-2 to TRBJ2-5; the D gene is possibly TRBD1 (7 bases). The length of the CDR3 is 15 residues. Per the germline V gene, CDR1 is SGHTA and CDR2 is FQGNSA. The V and J ends lost 5 bases and 9 bases respectively, with 22 bases between them. Here the CDR3 reads CASSIHRGGSEPQYF. DNA of the CDR3: TGTGCCAGCAGCATACACAGGGGAGGTTCGGAGCCCCAGTACTTC. Full variable domain (outside the CDR3, taken from reference TRBV7-2 and TRBJ2-5): GAGVSQSPSNKVTEKGKDVELRCDPISGHTALYWYRQSLGQGLEFLIYFQGNSAPDKSGLPSDRFSAERTGGSVSTLTIQRTQQEDSAVYLCASSIHRGGSEPQYFGPGTRLLVL.

On this clonotype itself: Being one base from a much bigger clone, this may be a read error. The chain's CDR3 is CASSMVGQTNTGELFF. For the CDR3, the DNA is TGTGCCAGCAGTATGGTGGGACAGACGAACACCGGGGAGCTGTTTTTT. The chain combines TRBV6-1 with TRBJ2-2, with TRBD1 matching over 7 bases. The CDR3 covers 16 residues. Per the germline V gene, CDR1 is MNHNS and CDR2 is SASEGT. V trimming: 5 bases; J trimming: 0 bases; junction bases outside the gene matches: 6.

This clonotype was recorded many times. The rearrangement joins TRBV7-2 to TRBJ2-7; 12 bases agree with TRBD2. Germline loops: CDR1 SGHTA, CDR2 FQGNSA. The CDR3 loop spans 14 amino acids. V gave up 6 bases and J gave up 6 bases; unmatched junction bases: 6. CDR3: CASSRLAGAVEQYF. In DNA, the CDR3 is TGTGCCAGCAGTCGACTAGCGGGGGCTGTCGAGCAGTACTTC.

The rearrangement joins TRBV27 to TRBJ1-1; perhaps TRBD1 as D (5 bases). Trimming took off 8 bases at V and 6 bases at J, with 22 bases between the two ends. Per germline, CDR1 MNHEY and CDR2 SMNVEV (reference sequence). CDR3 length equals 15 residues. CDR3 residues: CASVGGAGIVAEAFF. CDR3 nucleotide sequence: TGTGCCAGCGTAGGAGGGGCAGGCATCGTCGCTGAAGCTTTCTTT.

At least ten counts were recorded for this clonotype. The chain recombines TRBV6-1 with TRBJ2-7; D is unclear. Germline values: CDR1 MNHNS, CDR2 SASEGT. The CDR3 has 13 residues. V was cut by 7 bases and J by 3 bases, with 13 bases left in between. The CDR3 nucleotides read TGTGCCAGCAATATTAACACCTTCTACGAGCAGTACTTC. This encodes CASNINTFYEQYF.

The chain carries TRBV18 and TRBJ1-1; tentative D call: TRBD1 (6 bases). Per germline, CDR1 KGHSH and CDR2 LQKENI. The CDR3 runs 15 residues. Trimming stripped 3 bases from V and 1 base from J, with 12 bases between. The CDR3 here is CASSPPGTTNTEAFF. For the CDR3, the DNA is TGTGCCAGCTCACCTCCCGGGACAACGAACACTGAAGCTTTCTTT. The full variable domain, with the rest looked up from reference TRBV18 and TRBJ1-1, is NAGVMQNPRHLVRRRGQEARLRCSPMKGHSHVYWYRQLPEEGLKFMVYLQKENIIDESGMPKERFSAEFPKEGPSILRIQQVVRGDSAAYFCASSPPGTTNTEAFFGQGTRLTVV.

As regards this clonotype: This may be a read error, as it is one base from a much larger clone. The V and J genes are TRBV2 and TRBJ2-3; D may match TRBD1 or TRBD2 (5 bases each). Trimming pared 6 bases from V and 0 bases from J, leaving 10 bases between. The CDR3 consists of 14 residues. The V gene's germline CDR1 is SNHLY and CDR2 FYNNEI. The CDR3 protein is CASSAGASTDTQYF. In DNA form, the CDR3 reads TGTGCCAGCAGCGCCGGGGCGAGCACAGATACGCAGTATTTT. Supplemented by reference TRBV2 and TRBJ2-3, the full variable domain reads EPEVTQTPSHQVTQMGQEVILRCVPISNHLYFYWYRQILGQKVEFLVSFYNNEISEKSEIFDDQFSVERPDGSNFTLKIRSTKLEDSAMYFCASSAGASTDTQYFGPGTRLTVL.

Concerning this clonotype: This could be a read error, since a much larger clone is one nucleotide away. Because it lacks the conserved phenylalanine or tryptophan at the end, this CDR3 is likely a read error. The J gene is TRBJ2-7, the V gene TRBV19; 8 bases line up with TRBD2. The CDR3 is 14 residues long. V lost 3 bases, J lost 3 bases, and 4 bases stayed unmatched. Germline V gives CDR1 LNHDA, CDR2 SQIVND (reference sequence). The CDR3 sequence is CASSITSGSYEQYL. DNA for the CDR3: TGTGCCAGTAGTATTACGAGCGGGAGCTACGAGCAGTACCTC.

This clonotype has ten or more counts. The rearrangement joins TRBV4-1 to TRBJ2-5, with 8 bases identical to TRBD2. V shed 1 base and J 0 bases; nucleotides not matched to a gene: 4. Germline CDR1 MGHRA, CDR2 YSYEKL. CDR3 size: 16 residues. The CDR3 sequence is CASSQAEREYQETQYF. DNA for the CDR3: TGCGCCAGCAGCCAAGCGGAGCGGGAGTACCAAGAGACCCAGTACTTC.

In regard to this clonotype: An end of the junction differs from the germline gene, which may be a read error. The chain uses TRBV7-2 and TRBJ1-1; unclear D gene. The CDR3 has 13 residues. Germline V gene sequence: CDR1 SGHTA, CDR2 FQGNSA. The CDR3 spells CARSLLEETEAFF. For the CDR3, the DNA is TGTGCCAGAAGCTTGCTCGAGGAAACTGAAGCTTTCTTT.

In its sample, this clonotype was seen a few times. The rearrangement uses TRBV4-2 and TRBJ2-7; 11 bases map to TRBD1. The CDR3 totals 16 residues. Germline CDR1 reads LGHNA; CDR2 reads YNFKEQ. V lost 0 bases to trimming and J lost 8 bases; unmatched junction nucleotides: 9. CDR3: CASSQDAGTGGLKQYF. In nucleotides, the CDR3 is TGTGCCAGCAGCCAAGATGCGGGGACAGGGGGGTTGAAGCAGTACTTC.

This clonotype was detected many times. The rearrangement links TRBV27 to TRBJ1-4, with 8 bases fitting TRBD1. The CDR3 length is 16 residues. The V gene end was trimmed by 4 bases and the J gene end by 3 bases; junction bases not matched to a gene: 7. The germline V gene has CDR1 MNHEY and CDR2 SMNVEV (reference sequence). The CDR3 region is CASSSQGARPNEKLFF. The DNA for the CDR3 is TGTGCCAGCAGTTCCCAGGGGGCTCGGCCTAATGAAAAACTGTTTTTT.

Comment on this clonotype: A much larger clone lies a single base off, so this may be a read error. V is TRBV7-6 and J is TRBJ2-7; 9 bases are shared with TRBD2. Looked up from germline, CDR1 is SGHVS and CDR2 is FNYEAQ. The length of the CDR3 is 14 residues. V was clipped by 5 bases and J by 7 bases; unmatched bases: 9. The CDR3 DNA reads TGTGCCAGCAGCCAACCGGGACTAGCTTTTGAGCAGTACTTC. It specifies CASSQPGLAFEQYF.

The table lists this clonotype with many counts. The CDR3 protein is CASSWSWDTEAFF. The CDR3 bases are TGTGCCAGCAGTTGGTCCTGGGACACTGAAGCTTTCTTT. The chain carries TRBV27 and TRBJ1-1; no firm D call. This CDR3 contains 13 residues. CDR1 is MNHEY, CDR2 SMNVEV, per germline (reference sequence). Trimming pared 4 bases from V and 3 bases from J, leaving 9 bases between.